A selection of T cell receptor beta chains follows, all from one sample in a study of metastatic and nonmetastatic thyroid tumors. MiXCR re-clonotyped the PCR reads for TCRdb. The sample includes tens of thousands of clones, less than 25% seen only once; the top ten take roughly 16%. Source material: blood. These receptor sequences come from a female donor with papillary thyroid cancer or a benign thyroid nodule (not recorded which). Some clones in this sample may be carry-over from other donors' samples. Each CDR3 is given with its conserved first and last residue. D genes are given only for firm matches.

d_gene	v_gene	CDR3aa
.	TRBV25-1	CASSEYGGTGYNEQFF
.	TRBV11-2	CASSRPKPTATDNEQFF
.	TRBV5-1	CASSLGRDSYNEQFF
.	TRBV20-1	CSAEGDRWGGGFGSEQFF
.	TRBV6-1	CASSATVCTEAFF
.	TRBV20-1	CSAITGMGSNEQFF
TRBD1	TRBV2	CASSGLGQGNTLELFF
TRBD2	TRBV7-3	CASSRGGTCVSEQYF
.	TRBV15	CATSRARKGLGEELFF
TRBD2	TRBV7-2	CASSLGLAGLYNEQFF